Listed below are T cell receptor beta chains from one sample, sequenced in a study of blood T cell repertoires in COVID-19. The data were produced by immunoSEQ multiplex PCR, yet TCRdb's version contains in-frame clones alone and is incomplete. In the table there are about 220,000 clones, roughly 81% of which are singletons. The sample consisted of peripheral blood. The origin of the receptors is a man aged 45-65 years who had recovered from COVID-19. The CDR3 runs from the conserved cysteine through the conserved F or W. The size of a clone is reported for some rows only, either as once, few or many, or as a class for expanded clones.

clone size	V gene	J gene	CDR3 protein
few	TRBV5-1	TRBJ2-7	CASSIQGEDEQYF
NA	TRBV9	TRBJ2-1	CASSVVGGGPYNEQFF
NA	TRBV9	TRBJ2-7	CASSVGASGHEQYF
NA	TRBV28	TRBJ2-7	CASSSPRQGAGYEQYF
NA	TRBV28	TRBJ2-1	CASSLPSADEQFF
once	TRBV3-1/TRBV3-2	TRBJ1-5	CASSQGQFNQPQHF
NA	TRBV18	TRBJ2-7	CASSPSTGVPGEQYF
NA	TRBV5-1	TRBJ2-2	CASSLRTLAGGTNTGELFF
NA	TRBV27	TRBJ2-5	CASSTQGIQTQYF
NA	TRBV6-5	TRBJ2-1	CASSPGLAGYEQFF
NA	TRBV10-3	TRBJ2-5	CAISGTWGGQGRGETQYF
NA	TRBV2	TRBJ2-3	CASSDRGSDTDTQYF
few	TRBV5-5	TRBJ2-7	CASSSAGTGNLQYF
NA	TRBV6-5	TRBJ1-6	CASSYSYGTGDSPLHF
NA	TRBV30	TRBJ1-3	CAWNLRGLGNTIYF
NA	TRBV24-1	TRBJ2-7	CATSRGDSYEQYF
NA	TRBV23-1	TRBJ2-1	CASSLRDRDYNEQFF
NA	TRBV19	TRBJ1-2	CASKQALGFYYGYTF
NA	TRBV7-9	TRBJ2-3	CASSTTGLAITDTQYF
NA	TRBV19	TRBJ1-1	CASTPRGVYTEAFF
few	TRBV27	TRBJ2-3	CASSSLGDTQYF
NA	TRBV6-5	TRBJ2-3	CASSLLRTPGDTQYF
NA	TRBV5-1	TRBJ2-1	CASSWAGGSSYNEQFF
NA	TRBV10-1	TRBJ2-7	CASSDLRLAGVSSEQYF
NA	TRBV9	TRBJ2-3	CASSAPVTDTQYF
few	TRBV28	TRBJ1-4	CASSSPGGATNEKLFF
NA	TRBV12-5	TRBJ2-5	CASGTGTGGRETQYF
NA	TRBV5-1	TRBJ2-2	CASSLGSGANTGELFF
once	TRBV20-1	TRBJ2-3	CSASSGGRSTDTQYF
NA	TRBV5-5	TRBJ1-5	CASSPGMGRNQPQHF
NA	TRBV7-2	TRBJ2-1	CASSPRDYIYNEQFF
NA	TRBV30	TRBJ2-7	CAFDRARSHEQYF
NA	TRBV6-7	TRBJ2-2	CASRLHRDSTGELFF
NA	TRBV6-6	TRBJ1-2	CASSSTGTGDLSGYTF
NA	TRBV11-2	TRBJ2-7	CASSLDRRLSYEQYF
NA	TRBV29-1	TRBJ2-1	CSVEASGTSYNEQFF
NA	TRBV6-5	TRBJ2-2	CASSYSVGGAGELFF
NA	TRBV7-2	TRBJ1-4	CASSSQTNEKLFF
NA	TRBV10-3	TRBJ2-7	CAISESWASGSSYEQYF
NA	TRBV4-2	TRBJ2-1	CASSQDAGAGYNEQFF
NA	TRBV6-5	TRBJ2-5	CASGRLAGQETQYF
NA	TRBV29-1	TRBJ1-1	CSVDPTGAAFF
once	TRBV30	TRBJ2-3	CAWKRQGTPTDTQYF
NA	TRBV9	TRBJ1-6	CASSAEQGNNSPLHF
NA	TRBV5-4	TRBJ2-3	CASSLELASSTDTQYF
NA	TRBV18	TRBJ1-5	CASSPSGRGNQPQHF
NA	TRBV5-6	TRBJ2-3	CASSLARVSTDTQYF
once	TRBV9	TRBJ1-3	CASSEDSFSGNTIYF
NA	TRBV28	TRBJ2-7	CASSPISGSGDEQYF
NA	TRBV6-1	TRBJ2-1	CASSEATGFPYNEQFF
NA	TRBV5-1	TRBJ2-7	CASSPGQTRPYEQYF
NA	TRBV28	TRBJ1-1	CASTQNTEAFF
many	TRBV18	TRBJ1-5	CASLGQGRNQPQHF
NA	TRBV27	TRBJ2-3	CATRTRVTDTQYF